What follows describes a single T cell receptor (beta chain). What it binds is not known. These data are taken from a study of OX40 agonist ivuxolimab in advanced cancers. This table comes from immunoSEQ multiplex PCR, and its TCRdb copy is limited to in-frame clones, with some not included. Seen here are 70,000 to 95,000 clones, just over 90% observed once, and the top ten hold more than 0.5%. This CDR3 has 14 residues. V was trimmed by 0 bases and J by 5 bases, leaving 12 bases between them. Germline CDR1 SGHRS, CDR2 YFSETQ. Study-wide points: At 0.1 to 3.0 mg/kg, CD4+ and CD8+ blood T cells expanded clonally by week 6. Near-lowest levels of clonal expansion characterized partial responders at 0.1-3.0 mg/kg. Several nonresponders also turned out to have low normalized T-cell clonal expansion.

The J gene is TRBJ2-7, the V gene TRBV5-1; either TRBD1 or TRBD2 may supply D (7 bases each). The clonotype comes from an adult with an advanced solid tumor such as melanoma, head and neck, liver or kidney cancer. This sample comprised CD4+ or CD8+ T cells sorted from blood, obtained in a trial of the OX40 agonist ivuxolimab. The CDR3 nucleotides read TGCGCCAGCAGCTTGGGCAGGGGGGGCAACGAGCAGTACTTC. It translates to CASSLGRGGNEQYF.